The clone carrying this TCR beta chain occurred many times. Its antigen is undetermined. These data originate in a study of T-cell reconstitution after alpha-beta-depleted transplantation in children. V was shortened by 1 base and J by 3 bases, with 10 bases between the two germline ends. This CDR3 is 13 amino acids long. The V gene's germline CDR1 is DFQATT and CDR2 SNEGSKA (reference sequence). Study-wide results and caveats: Reported findings indicate that, about two months after transplant, alpha-beta T cells came from several hundred expanded clones, which were derived from non-depleted graft cells. T-cell numbers and diversity, one year after transplant, stemmed largely from T cells that were newly produced.

Using unique molecular identifiers, the investigators prepared the TCRbeta library. TCRdb re-derived calls from the PCR reads in MiXCR, one entry per CDR3 protein. The table shows 250,000 to 300,000 distinct CDR3 sequences, with around 10% occurring only once. Sequences were derived from PBMCs, sampled before TCRalphabeta/CD19-depleted stem cell transplant. This receptor was taken from a boy less than two years old with acute myeloid leukemia, due to receive a stem cell transplant. The J gene is TRBJ2-7, the V gene TRBV20-1, with D unclear. CDR3 in DNA: TGCAGTGCTAGAGGCCGCCCCGACTACGAGCAGTACTTC. This gives the protein CSARGRPDYEQYF.